Each of the 3 T cell receptor beta chains below was sequenced from the same sample in a study of blood T cell repertoires in COVID-19. Clones were sequenced by immunoSEQ multiplex PCR, and TCRdb holds only the in-frame ones, with some missing. The sample records more than 110,000 clones, about three quarters being singletons. The sample consisted of peripheral blood. These receptors were taken from an elderly woman with active or convalescent COVID-19.

The rearrangement joins TRBV6-6 to TRBJ1-1; D gene unclear. CDR3 length: 15 amino acids. V was clipped by 2 bases and J by 3 bases, with 13 bases between them. Germline assignment: CDR1 MNHNY and CDR2 SVGAGI (reference sequence). The CDR3 reads CASSYPYGSYTEAFF. The DNA of the CDR3 is TGTGCCAGCAGTTACCCTTACGGTTCGTACACTGAAGCTTTCTTT.

The chain links TRBV6-2 or TRBV6-3 to TRBJ2-7; D gene unclear. Deletions cut 2 bases from V and 5 bases from J, with 7 bases between. CDR1 and CDR2 from the germline V gene are MNHEY and SVGEGT. This CDR3 is built from 12 residues. CDR3 in DNA: TGTGCCAGCAGTTACGCGGTAGACGAGCAGTACTTC. This encodes CASSYAVDEQYF.

This clone was found a few times. V usage is TRBV6-5 and J usage is TRBJ1-1, with unresolved D. V shed 5 bases and J shed 0 bases, with 7 bases lying between them. The germline CDR1 and CDR2 sequences are MNHEY and SVGAGI. This CDR3 has 13 residues. CDR3 region: CASSKQMNTEAFF. In DNA, the CDR3 is TGTGCCAGCAGTAAACAGATGAACACTGAAGCTTTCTTT.